Below, 17 T cell receptor beta chains from the same sample are listed, as sequenced in a study of blood T cells in healthy people across ages. The authors ran a second PCR of about 7 to 11 cycles using a sample-barcoded 5' primer and a J-beta primer mix. TCRdb called the 5' RACE reads again in MiXCR, with one record for every CDR3 protein. The data show 1.5 million to 1.9 million distinct CDR3 sequences, under 55% seen once. The sequenced sample was blood. All receptors come from a woman between 18 and 29 years old in good health.

At least ten counts were recorded for this clonotype. The chain links TRBV12-3 or TRBV12-4 to TRBJ1-2; D not certain. Trimming shortened V by 6 bases and J by 4 bases, and 9 bases separated the two germline ends. The CDR3 contains 12 residues. CDR3 nucleotide sequence: TGTGCCAGCAGCCCCGGAGTCTATGGCTACACCTTC. It codes for CASSPGVYGYTF.

The chain has TRBV5-1 and TRBJ2-1; tentative D call: TRBD2 (6 bases). The ends were cut back, 0 bases at V and 3 bases at J, with 10 bases in the middle. CDR3 size: 15 residues. CDR1 SGHRS and CDR2 YFSETQ come from the germline V gene. Here the CDR3 DNA reads TGCGCCAGCAGCTTGGATAGCGGCCACTACAATGAGCAGTTCTTC. It yields the protein CASSLDSGHYNEQFF.

CDR3 sequence (DNA): TGTGCCAGCAGCGGTAGTTTATGGGGTTCACCCCTCCACTTT. Translating gives CASSGSLWGSPLHF. This chain connects TRBV7-2 to TRBJ1-6; D remains ambiguous. The length of the CDR3 is 14 residues. Trimming stripped 5 bases from V and 9 bases from J, with 14 bases between. The germline CDR1 and CDR2 sequences are SGHTA and FQGNSA.

This rearrangement joins TRBV19 to TRBJ2-1; either TRBD1 or TRBD2 may fit D (5 bases each). The CDR3 is made up of 14 amino acids. The V gene lost 6 bases and the J gene lost 10 bases, with 19 bases spanning the gap. Germline-derived CDR1 and CDR2 are LNHDA and SQIVND (reference sequence). The CDR3 protein is CASSFGTPFAEQFF. CDR3 DNA: TGTGCCAGTAGCTTCGGGACGCCCTTTGCCGAGCAGTTCTTC. Full variable domain (missing parts from reference TRBV19 and TRBJ2-1): DGGITQSPKYLFRKEGQNVTLSCEQNLNHDAMYWYRQDPGQGLRLIYYSQIVNDFQKGDIAEGYSVSREKKESFPLTVTSAQKNPTAFYLCASSFGTPFAEQFFGPGTRLTVL.

The gene calls are TRBV7-9 and TRBJ2-1, with TRBD2 matching 8 bases. V lost 9 bases to trimming and J lost 0 bases; unmatched junction nucleotides: 16. In germline, CDR1 is SEHNR, CDR2 FQNEAQ (reference sequence). The CDR3 has 18 residues. CDR3 in amino acids: CASTPPSGRKISYNEQFF. CDR3 in DNA: TGTGCCAGTACCCCCCCGAGCGGGAGAAAGATCTCCTACAATGAGCAGTTCTTC.

The chain uses TRBV13 and TRBJ1-6, with a tentative D call TRBD1 (6 bases). Germline lookup yields CDR1 PRHDT and CDR2 FYEKMQ (reference sequence). The CDR3 is 18 amino acids. Trimming cost V 0 bases and J 6 bases, with 18 bases left between them. CDR3 loop: CASSLGPSRGGTNSPLHF. The DNA for the CDR3 is TGTGCCAGCAGCTTAGGGCCCTCAAGGGGGGGAACTAATTCACCCCTCCACTTT.

The V call is TRBV7-2, the J call TRBJ1-2; a weak D match, TRBD1 (5 bases). CDR1 is SGHTA, CDR2 FQGNSA, per germline. The CDR3 consists of 15 residues. V lost 3 bases and J 2 bases, leaving 13 bases between the germline ends. The CDR3, as DNA: TGTGCCAGCAGCTTTTTAGGGACGGTAAACTATGGCTACACCTTC. Translating gives CASSFLGTVNYGYTF.

The rearrangement uses TRBV7-9 and TRBJ1-2, with no clear D. The V end lost 8 bases, the J end lost 4 bases, and 14 bases lay between the germline ends. CDR3 size: 13 residues. CDR1 SEHNR and CDR2 FQNEAQ come from the germline V gene (reference sequence). The CDR3: CASQTDGLYGYTF. The CDR3 DNA reads as TGTGCCAGCCAAACGGACGGCCTCTATGGCTACACCTTC. The whole variable domain, filled in from reference TRBV7-9 and TRBJ1-2, reads DTGVSQNPRHKITKRGQNVTFRCDPISEHNRLYWYRQTLGQGPEFLTYFQNEAQLEKSRLLSDRFSAERPKGSFSTLEIQRTEQGDSAMYLCASQTDGLYGYTFGSGTRLTVV.

The chain recombines TRBV4-3 with TRBJ2-4, with a weak D call TRBD2 (5 bases). Germline CDR1 and CDR2: LGHNA and YSLEER. CDR3 length equals 16 residues. Trimming removed 1 base from V and 1 base from J, with 11 bases in between. The CDR3 coding sequence is TGCGCCAGCAGCCAAGGGAGGTGGGCCGCCAAAAACATTCAGTACTTC. Its protein is CASSQGRWAAKNIQYF.

The chain uses TRBV7-2 and TRBJ1-1, with TRBD1 as a possible D gene (5 bases). V dropped 4 bases and J dropped 6 bases, with 12 bases sitting between them. This CDR3 contains 13 residues. From germline, CDR1 is SGHTA and CDR2 FQGNSA. CDR3 in DNA: TGTGCCAGCAGCTCCCCTGGGGGGGCTGAAGCTTTCTTT. Its translation is CASSSPGGAEAFF.

The chain joins TRBV6-4 to TRBJ2-2, with unresolved D. Germline CDR1 reads MRHNA; CDR2 reads SNTAGT. V was cut by 1 base and J by 2 bases, with 2 bases left in between. CDR3 length: 13 amino acids. CDR3 in DNA: TGTGCCAGCAGTGACTTCAACACCGGGGAGCTGTTTTTT. This translates into CASSDFNTGELFF.

Concerning this clonotype: This sequence may be a read error, since a much larger clone differs from it by one base. The chain uses TRBV29-1 and TRBJ2-7; D not resolved. This CDR3 region has 13 residues. Germline V gene lookup returns CDR1 SQVTM and CDR2 ANQGSEA. CDR3 region: CSVETVSSYGQYF. The CDR3 nucleotides read TGCAGCGTTGAGACCGTCAGCTCCTACGGGCAGTACTTC.

This clonotype was observed at least ten times. The chain carries TRBV9 and TRBJ2-5, with D perhaps TRBD1 or TRBD2 (6 bases each). Germline lookup yields CDR1 SGDLS and CDR2 YYNGEE. There are 17 residues in the CDR3. V was shortened by 4 bases and J by 5 bases, with 24 bases between the two germline ends. The chain's CDR3 is CASSNVPGARRVETQYF. In DNA, the CDR3 is TGTGCCAGCAGCAACGTCCCGGGGGCTCGTCGTGTGGAGACCCAGTACTTC.

The chain links TRBV7-9 to TRBJ2-7, with TRBD2 matching 7 bases. V lost 7 bases, J lost 3 bases, and 9 bases stayed unmatched. The CDR3 is 14 amino acids. Germline values: CDR1 SEHNR, CDR2 FQNEAQ (reference sequence). CDR3: CASKALADNYEQYF. CDR3 nucleotides: TGTGCCAGCAAGGCTCTAGCGGATAACTACGAGCAGTACTTC.

This clonotype showed up just a few times. CDR3 amino acids: CSVETRQGVGYGYTF. In DNA, the CDR3 is TGCAGCGTTGAAACCAGACAGGGGGTAGGCTATGGCTACACCTTC. The V call is TRBV29-1, the J call TRBJ1-2; 9 nucleotides match TRBD1. The J segment lost 4 bases and the V segment lost 2 bases, leaving 8 bases of the junction unmatched. Germline loops: CDR1 SQVTM, CDR2 ANQGSEA. This CDR3 has 15 amino acids.

The chain carries TRBV18 and TRBJ1-2, with unresolved D. The ends were cut back, 2 bases at V and 5 bases at J, with 12 bases in the middle. Germline V lookup: CDR1 KGHSH, CDR2 LQKENI. The CDR3 length is 14 residues. CDR3 sequence: CASSPFGMGYGYTF. The CDR3 DNA reads TGTGCCAGCTCACCATTCGGGATGGGTTATGGCTACACCTTC.

This clonotype turned up a few times. The chain carries TRBV11-2 and TRBJ2-7; 12 nucleotides agree with TRBD2. The V and J ends lost 5 bases and 7 bases, in that order; junction bases with no gene match: 6. The CDR3 runs 14 residues. Germline V gene lookup returns CDR1 SGHAT and CDR2 FQNNGV. The CDR3 sequence: CASSRTSGTREQYF. The CDR3 region has the DNA TGTGCCAGCAGCCGGACTAGCGGGACGAGGGAGCAGTACTTC.